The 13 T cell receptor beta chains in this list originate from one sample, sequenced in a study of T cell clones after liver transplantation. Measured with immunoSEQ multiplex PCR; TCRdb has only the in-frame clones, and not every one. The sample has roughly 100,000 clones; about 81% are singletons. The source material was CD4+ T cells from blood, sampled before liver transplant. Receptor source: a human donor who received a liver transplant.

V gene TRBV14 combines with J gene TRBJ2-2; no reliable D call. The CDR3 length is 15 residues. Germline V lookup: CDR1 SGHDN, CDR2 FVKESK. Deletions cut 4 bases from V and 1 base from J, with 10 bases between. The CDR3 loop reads CASSPVSLNTGELFF. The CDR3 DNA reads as TGTGCCAGCAGCCCAGTATCATTGAACACCGGGGAGCTGTTTTTT.

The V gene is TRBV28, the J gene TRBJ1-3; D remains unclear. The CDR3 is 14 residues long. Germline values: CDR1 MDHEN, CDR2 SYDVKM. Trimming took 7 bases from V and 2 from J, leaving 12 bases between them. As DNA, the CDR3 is TGTGCCAGCACCATCCCGGGAGCTGGAAACACCATATATTTT. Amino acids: CASTIPGAGNTIYF.

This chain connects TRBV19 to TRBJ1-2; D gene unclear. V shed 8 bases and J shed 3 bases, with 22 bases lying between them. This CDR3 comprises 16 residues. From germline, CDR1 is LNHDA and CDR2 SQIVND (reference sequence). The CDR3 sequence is CASSPRVINGDYGYTF. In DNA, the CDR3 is TGTGCCAGTTCGCCGCGCGTCATTAACGGGGACTATGGCTACACCTTC.

In DNA form, the CDR3 reads TGTGCCAGCGGTGCGCTCCGCCGGGGATCAGATACGCAGTATTTT. This gives the protein CASGALRRGSDTQYF. This rearrangement joins TRBV6-5 to TRBJ2-3; D is perhaps TRBD2 (5 bases). The V gene lost 8 bases and the J gene lost 4 bases, with 19 bases spanning the gap. CDR3 size: 15 residues. CDR1 is MNHEY, CDR2 SVGAGI, per germline.

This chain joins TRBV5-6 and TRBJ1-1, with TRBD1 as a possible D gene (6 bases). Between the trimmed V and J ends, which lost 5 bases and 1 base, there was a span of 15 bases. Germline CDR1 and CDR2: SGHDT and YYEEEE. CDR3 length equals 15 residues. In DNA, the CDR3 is TGTGCCAGCAGAAGAGAACAGGGATCGAACACTGAAGCTTTCTTT. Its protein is CASRREQGSNTEAFF.

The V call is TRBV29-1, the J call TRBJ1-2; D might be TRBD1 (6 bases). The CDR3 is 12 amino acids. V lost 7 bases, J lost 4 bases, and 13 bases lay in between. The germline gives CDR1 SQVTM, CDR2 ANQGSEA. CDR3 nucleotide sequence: TGCAGCGCTCCCCGGGGGCTCTATGGCTACACCTTC. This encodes CSAPRGLYGYTF.

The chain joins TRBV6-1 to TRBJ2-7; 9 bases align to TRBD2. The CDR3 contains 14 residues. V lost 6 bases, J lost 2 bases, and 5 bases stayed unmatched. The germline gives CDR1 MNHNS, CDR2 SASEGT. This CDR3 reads CASRLAGATYEQYF. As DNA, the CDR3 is TGTGCCAGCAGATTAGCGGGGGCCACCTACGAGCAGTACTTC.

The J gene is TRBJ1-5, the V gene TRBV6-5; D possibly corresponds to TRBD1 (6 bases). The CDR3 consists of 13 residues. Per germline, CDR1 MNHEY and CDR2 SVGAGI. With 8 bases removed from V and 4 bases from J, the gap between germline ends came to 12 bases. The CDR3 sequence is CASRQGLNQPQHF. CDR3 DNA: TGTGCCAGCCGCCAGGGGCTAAATCAGCCCCAGCATTTT.

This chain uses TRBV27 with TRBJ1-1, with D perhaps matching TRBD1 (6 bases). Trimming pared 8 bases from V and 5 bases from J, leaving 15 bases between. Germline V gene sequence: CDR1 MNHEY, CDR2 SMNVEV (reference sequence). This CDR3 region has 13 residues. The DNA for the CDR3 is TGTGCCAGCGGTTCTAGACAGGAGACTGAAGCTTTCTTT. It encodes CASGSRQETEAFF.

CDR3 residues: CASSLRSLAGQANTGELFF. In DNA form, the CDR3 reads TGTGCCAGCAGCTTACGGTCCCTTGCGGGACAGGCGAACACCGGGGAGCTGTTTTTT. The rearrangement uses TRBV7-3 and TRBJ2-2; 8 bases line up with TRBD1. CDR1 and CDR2 from the germline V gene are SGHTA and FQGTGA. The J segment lost 0 bases and the V segment lost 2 bases, leaving 11 bases of the junction unmatched. The CDR3 totals 19 residues. Using reference TRBV7-3 and TRBJ2-2 for the parts outside the CDR3, the full variable domain is GAGVSQTPSNKVTEKGKYVELRCDPISGHTALYWYRQSLGQGPEFLIYFQGTGAADDSGLPNDRFFAVRPEGSVSTLKIQRTERGDSAVYLCASSLRSLAGQANTGELFFGEGSRLTVL.

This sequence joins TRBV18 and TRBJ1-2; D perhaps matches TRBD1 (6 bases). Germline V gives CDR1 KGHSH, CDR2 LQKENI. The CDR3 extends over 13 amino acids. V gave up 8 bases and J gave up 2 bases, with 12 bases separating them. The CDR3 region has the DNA TGTGCCAGCAACGAGGACAGAAACTATGGCTACACCTTC. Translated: CASNEDRNYGYTF.

The CDR3 here is CASSFRDGVTHGYTF. CDR3 in DNA: TGTGCCAGCAGTTTTAGGGACGGGGTAACCCATGGCTACACCTTC. This chain links TRBV27 with TRBJ1-2, with D perhaps TRBD1 (5 bases). Between the trimmed V and J ends, which lost 3 bases and 6 bases, there was a span of 17 bases. This CDR3 contains 15 residues. Germline V gene lookup returns CDR1 MNHEY and CDR2 SMNVEV (reference sequence).

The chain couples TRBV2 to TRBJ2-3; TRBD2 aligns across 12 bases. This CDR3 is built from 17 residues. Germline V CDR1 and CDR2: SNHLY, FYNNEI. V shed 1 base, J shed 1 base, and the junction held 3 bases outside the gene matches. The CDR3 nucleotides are TGTGCCAGCAGTGAAGGGTGGACTAGCGGGGGCACAGATACGCAGTATTTT. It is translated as CASSEGWTSGGTDTQYF.